The 21 T cell receptor beta chains presented below share a single source sample, sequenced in a study of blood T cell repertoires in COVID-19. TCRdb keeps only in-frame clones here, not all; method: immunoSEQ multiplex PCR. The sample lists approximately 250,000 clones, 80% to 95% occurring once. The source material was PBMCs or T cells enriched from blood (not recorded which). These receptors were collected from a man aged 35-49 years who had been exposed to COVID-19.

In its sample, this clone was seen once. The chain recombines TRBV12-3 or TRBV12-4 with TRBJ2-5, with TRBD2 identical over 9 bases. This CDR3 region has 13 residues. Unmatched junction bases numbered 8, after V lost 8 bases and J lost 7 bases. The chain's CDR3 is CASGGTSSGTQYF. For the CDR3, the DNA is TGTGCCAGCGGGGGGACTAGCTCTGGGACCCAGTACTTC.

The rearrangement links TRBV6-2 or TRBV6-3 to TRBJ2-7; D is perhaps TRBD2 (5 bases). V was trimmed by 6 bases and J by 6 bases, leaving 12 bases between them. Germline values: CDR1 MNHEY, CDR2 SVGEGT. The CDR3 spans 12 residues. The CDR3 DNA is TGTGCCAGCAGCTGGAGGACGTCCGAGCAGTACTTC. This encodes CASSWRTSEQYF.

This clone turned up a few times. V and J are TRBV14 and TRBJ1-6; TRBD1 might be the D (5 bases). V lost 1 base and J 7 bases, leaving 8 bases between the germline ends. Per the germline V gene, CDR1 is SGHDN and CDR2 is FVKESK. The CDR3 extends over 14 amino acids. This CDR3 reads CASSQGQFNSPLHF. The CDR3 DNA follows: TGTGCCAGCAGCCAAGGACAGTTCAATTCACCCCTCCACTTT.

The rearrangement uses TRBV4-1 and TRBJ1-4; D perhaps matches TRBD1 (5 bases). The CDR3 consists of 16 residues. In germline, CDR1 is MGHRA, CDR2 YSYEKL. With 3 bases removed from V and 7 bases from J, the gap between germline ends came to 18 bases. The CDR3 bases are TGCGCCAGCAGCCAGTTCGGCGGACAAGGCGGTGAAAAACTGTTTTTT. Residues: CASSQFGGQGGEKLFF.

The chain couples TRBV4-2 to TRBJ2-1; D may be TRBD2 (5 bases). The CDR3 totals 16 residues. Trimming pared 2 bases from V and 3 bases from J, leaving 14 bases between. Germline loops: CDR1 LGHNA, CDR2 YNFKEQ. The DNA of the CDR3 is TGTGCCAGCAGCCAACCGGGTCTAGCCAGCTACAATGAGCAGTTCTTC. Protein product: CASSQPGLASYNEQFF.

This clone was observed a handful of times. This chain joins TRBV4-1 and TRBJ1-2, with 9 bases aligning to TRBD1. This CDR3 region has 14 residues. The V gene end was trimmed by 4 bases and the J gene end by 4 bases; junction bases not matched to a gene: 4. Germline loops: CDR1 MGHRA, CDR2 YSYEKL. CDR3 residues: CASSPETGGYGYTF. For the CDR3, the DNA is TGCGCCAGCAGCCCGGAGACAGGGGGCTATGGCTACACCTTC.

The chain carries TRBV3-1 (or the pseudogene TRBV3-2) and TRBJ2-7, with TRBD2 matching 11 bases. This CDR3 comprises 15 residues. The V gene end was trimmed by 4 bases and the J gene end by 3 bases; junction bases not matched to a gene: 5. Germline V gene data show CDR1 as LGHDT and CDR2 as YNNKEL (reference sequence). For the CDR3, the DNA is TGTGCCAGCAGCCCCCTAGCGGGAGGAGTCTACGAGCAGTACTTC. Translation gives CASSPLAGGVYEQYF.

The V and J genes are TRBV5-1 and TRBJ1-2; 7 bases are a match to TRBD1. The CDR3 runs to 13 residues. Germline V CDR1 and CDR2: SGHRS, YFSETQ. V dropped 2 bases and J dropped 7; count of bases not matched to a gene: 5. CDR3 DNA: TGCGCCAGCAGCTTTGACAGGGCTGGTGGCTACACCTTC. It translates to CASSFDRAGGYTF. The variable domain in full, with the rest retrieved from reference TRBV5-1 and TRBJ1-2, is KAGVTQTPRYLIKTRGQQVTLSCSPISGHRSVSWYQQTPGQGLQFLFEYFSETQRNKGNFPGRFSGRQFSNSRSEMNVSTLELGDSALYLCASSFDRAGGYTFGSGTRLTVV.

The V call is TRBV24-1, the J call TRBJ2-3; 11 bases are shared with TRBD1. Germline assignment: CDR1 KGHDR and CDR2 SFDVKD. The ends lost 3 bases at V and 5 bases at J; junction bases unmatched: 6. This CDR3 contains 16 residues. The CDR3 DNA reads TGTGCCACCAGTGATCCCGGACAGGGGGCGGAAGATACGCAGTATTTT. It codes for CATSDPGQGAEDTQYF.

The chain joins TRBV5-1 to TRBJ2-3; 8 nucleotides line up with TRBD2. Germline V gives CDR1 SGHRS, CDR2 YFSETQ. V shed 0 bases, J shed 4 bases, and the junction held 1 base outside the gene matches. This CDR3 is 14 amino acids long. The CDR3 here is CASSLATSADTQYF. The CDR3 DNA reads TGCGCCAGCAGCTTGGCGACTAGCGCAGATACGCAGTATTTT.

As for this clone: Additional DNA sequences in this sample encode the identical CDR3. The chain has TRBV3-1 (or the pseudogene TRBV3-2) and TRBJ1-1, with D possibly being TRBD1 (6 bases). With 1 base removed from V and 7 bases from J, the gap between germline ends came to 7 bases. Germline V lookup: CDR1 LGHDT, CDR2 YNNKEL (reference sequence). The CDR3 spans 12 residues. The CDR3 region is CASSQGRGEAFF. The CDR3 coding sequence is TGTGCCAGCAGCCAAGGCAGGGGTGAAGCTTTCTTT.

V is TRBV6-5 and J is TRBJ1-2, with D possibly TRBD1 on 5 matching bases. The CDR3 has 14 residues. V gave up 4 bases and J gave up 2 bases, with 11 bases separating them. Germline loops: CDR1 MNHEY, CDR2 SVGAGI. CDR3 sequence reads: CASSSMGGNYGYTF. For the CDR3, the DNA is TGTGCCAGCAGTTCCATGGGGGGGAACTATGGCTACACCTTC.

V and J are TRBV27 and TRBJ2-7; 9 nucleotides align to TRBD1. This CDR3 has 15 amino acids. V was clipped by 5 bases and J by 2 bases; unmatched bases: 7. In germline, CDR1 is MNHEY, CDR2 SMNVEV (reference sequence). The CDR3 nucleotides read TGTGCCAGCAGTGGAAGGACAGGGGTCACCTACGAGCAGTACTTC. Encoded protein: CASSGRTGVTYEQYF.

This chain links TRBV18 with TRBJ1-4, with 7 bases matching TRBD1. Germline V CDR1 and CDR2: KGHSH, LQKENI. The CDR3 loop spans 16 amino acids. With V trimmed by 2 bases and J by 4 bases, 7 bases remained unmatched. This chain's CDR3 is CASSPGLTGDNEKLFF. The CDR3 coding sequence is TGTGCCAGCTCACCAGGTTTAACAGGGGATAATGAAAAACTGTTTTTT.

The chain combines TRBV19 with TRBJ1-2; D perhaps matches TRBD1 (6 bases). The germline gives CDR1 LNHDA, CDR2 SQIVND (reference sequence). The CDR3 length is 13 residues. Trimming pared 2 bases from V and 6 bases from J, leaving 10 bases between. This chain's CDR3 is CASSISGVHGYTF. The CDR3 region has the DNA TGTGCCAGTAGTATATCAGGGGTACATGGCTACACCTTC. Combining the CDR3 with reference TRBV19 and TRBJ1-2 gives the whole variable domain DGGITQSPKYLFRKEGQNVTLSCEQNLNHDAMYWYRQDPGQGLRLIYYSQIVNDFQKGDIAEGYSVSREKKESFPLTVTSAQKNPTAFYLCASSISGVHGYTFGSGTRLTVV.

This chain joins TRBV18 and TRBJ2-7; D perhaps matches TRBD1 (7 bases). The CDR3 totals 13 residues. Germline V lookup: CDR1 KGHSH, CDR2 LQKENI. V was trimmed by 6 bases and J by 3 bases, leaving 12 bases between them. The CDR3 DNA follows: TGTGCCAGCTCCGCGGGACAGTTCTACGAGCAGTACTTC. Translating gives CASSAGQFYEQYF. The full variable domain, rest sourced from reference TRBV18 and TRBJ2-7, is NAGVMQNPRHLVRRRGQEARLRCSPMKGHSHVYWYRQLPEEGLKFMVYLQKENIIDESGMPKERFSAEFPKEGPSILRIQQVVRGDSAAYFCASSAGQFYEQYFGPGTRLTVT.

The gene calls are TRBV14 and TRBJ1-1, with D possibly being TRBD1 (5 bases). The V gene's germline CDR1 is SGHDN and CDR2 FVKESK. Trimming cost V 6 bases and J 5 bases, with 16 bases left between them. The CDR3 spans 14 residues. The DNA of the CDR3 is TGTGCCAGCAGTAATCTCAGGGAGGATACTGAAGCTTTCTTT. As protein: CASSNLREDTEAFF.

V is TRBV7-9 and J is TRBJ2-7; D may be TRBD2 (6 bases). The CDR3 is made up of 18 amino acids. The germline V gene has CDR1 SEHNR and CDR2 FQNEAQ (reference sequence). V dropped 2 bases and J dropped 2 bases, with 22 bases sitting between them. CDR3 nucleotides: TGTGCCAGCAGCTTATCGATATCTGATTTTGCGGGGCCCTACGAGCAGTACTTC. It encodes CASSLSISDFAGPYEQYF. Looking up the rest from reference TRBV7-9 and TRBJ2-7 gives the full variable domain: DTGVSQNPRHKITKRGQNVTFRCDPISEHNRLYWYRQTLGQGPEFLTYFQNEAQLEKSRLLSDRFSAERPKGSFSTLEIQRTEQGDSAMYLCASSLSISDFAGPYEQYFGPGTRLTVT.

V and J are TRBV28 and TRBJ2-1; a possible D gene is TRBD2 (6 bases). Germline V gene sequence: CDR1 MDHEN, CDR2 SYDVKM. This CDR3 contains 13 residues. The V end lost 3 bases, the J end lost 7 bases, and 10 bases lay between the germline ends. The CDR3 nucleotides are TGTGCCAGCAGTTTGAGTGGGAGGAATGAGCAGTTCTTC. As protein: CASSLSGRNEQFF.

The V and J genes are TRBV11-2 and TRBJ1-1, with D maybe TRBD1 (5 bases). CDR1 and CDR2 from the germline V gene are SGHAT and FQNNGV. Between the trimmed V and J ends, which lost 3 bases and 4 bases, there was a span of 12 bases. This CDR3 region has 14 residues. CDR3 DNA: TGTGCCAGCAGCTTCGGTAGGGGTGGCACTGAAGCTTTCTTT. Translated: CASSFGRGGTEAFF.

This chain joins TRBV4-1 and TRBJ1-5; possible D gene TRBD1, 5 bases. In germline, CDR1 is MGHRA, CDR2 YSYEKL. The ends were cut back, 0 bases at V and 4 bases at J, with 13 bases in the middle. This CDR3 contains 16 residues. The CDR3 bases are TGCGCCAGCAGCCAAGATCCCCTCTCAGGGAATCAGCCCCAGCATTTT. Its protein product is CASSQDPLSGNQPQHF.